This T cell receptor beta chain appears in the sequencing data of a study of T cell responses to AZD1222 COVID-19 vaccine. Study-wide results and limits: The donor cohort was predominantly white British with a female majority, and clonal diversity may have been underestimated. Spike-wide coverage was observed for vaccine-associated CD4 TCRs, with dominant responses at 160-218 and 743-854. The peak T cell response came first, and repertoires were sampled only after it. Nearly half of spike-specific TCRs reportedly go after variant regions that carry no mutations.

In its sample, this clone was seen once. Its specificity is not known. Clones were sequenced by immunoSEQ multiplex PCR, and TCRdb holds only the in-frame ones, with some missing. The repertoire holds about 170,000 clones, with approximately 88% as singletons. V lost 5 bases and J lost 9; bases outside the gene matches: 7. Looked up from germline, CDR1 is LGHDT and CDR2 is YNNKEL (reference sequence). The CDR3 has 12 amino acids. This TCR was sampled from an adult who received the AZD1222 COVID-19 vaccine. Sequenced here: peripheral blood, sampled 28 days after the second AZD1222 dose. The V gene is TRBV3-1 (or the pseudogene TRBV3-2), the J gene TRBJ2-7; 7 nucleotides match TRBD1. CDR3 DNA sequence: TGTGCCAGCAGCTACAGACAGGGTGCGCAGTACTTC. This translates into CASSYRQGAQYF.